This passage covers 6 T cell receptor beta chains from one sample sequenced in a study of T cells expressing NK-cell markers. TCRdb reprocessed the 5' RACE reads, keeping one entry per CDR3 protein, no DNA. Its listing shows under 500,000 distinct CDR3 sequences. The sample taken for sequencing was blood T cells: a sorted CD56 or NKG2C T cell subset, CD4+ or CD8+ T cells, or bulk PBMC T cells (not recorded which). The receptors originated from a woman between 18 and 70 years old in good health.

V is TRBV6-1 and J is TRBJ2-1; TCRdb lists TRBD2, though no DNA is available to test this call. This CDR3 comprises 16 residues. Germline CDR1 reads MNHNS; CDR2 reads SASEGT. This chain's CDR3 is CASTSTSGASYNEQFF.

This chain uses TRBV18 with TRBJ1-2; TCRdb's D call, TRBD1, is unchecked because there is no DNA. This CDR3 has 14 amino acids. Germline loops: CDR1 KGHSH, CDR2 LQKENI. CDR3 sequence: CASSPPTGSYGYTF.

The genes are TRBV10-3 and TRBJ2-1; no DNA is available, so the TRBD1 call from TCRdb remains unchecked. CDR3 length: 16 amino acids. The germline V gene encodes CDR1 ENHRY and CDR2 SYGVKD. CDR3: CAITKFSGTGGNEQFF.

The chain has TRBV5-1 and TRBJ1-5; as DNA is missing, the TRBD1 call by TCRdb cannot be tested. This CDR3 has 14 amino acids. CDR1 is SGHRS, CDR2 YFSETQ, per germline. This CDR3 reads CASSWGTGSTPQHF.

This chain joins TRBV7-2 and TRBJ2-3; TCRdb designates TRBD2, a call that cannot be tested without DNA. CDR3 length equals 14 residues. In germline, CDR1 is SGHTA, CDR2 FQGNSA. CDR3 region: CASSGSLSTDTQYF.

The chain combines TRBV10-3 with TRBJ1-6. CDR1 and CDR2 from the germline V gene are ENHRY and SYGVKD. CDR3 length: 16 residues. This chain's CDR3 is CAIRDSPSSYNSPLHF.